Below, 10 T cell receptor beta chains from the same sample are listed, as sequenced in a study of T cell repertoires in cytomegalovirus infection. TCRdb itself ran the reads through MiXCR, one entry per CDR3 protein. The top ten hold about an eighth of the sample, which has 830,000 or so distinct CDR3 sequences, around a third seen once. Antigens for these TCRs are unknown. Sequences were derived from cultured CD8+ T cells from PBMCs, sampled from culture after CMV antigen stimulation. Receptors originate from a human donor in good health (CMV status not recorded). Some clones in this sample may be carry-over from other donors' samples.

The chain combines TRBV25-1 with TRBJ2-5; D possibly corresponds to TRBD1 (6 bases). The germline V gene has CDR1 MGHDK and CDR2 SYGVNS. V lost 6 bases and J 5 bases, leaving 16 bases between the germline ends. The CDR3 spans 14 residues. CDR3 sequence: CASREDRITETQYF. CDR3 DNA sequence: TGTGCCAGCAGAGAAGACAGGATTACGGAGACCCAGTACTTC.

This clonotype appeared many times. The chain recombines TRBV7-6 with TRBJ1-4; TRBD1 is a possible D gene (6 bases). Germline values: CDR1 SGHVS, CDR2 FNYEAQ. V was pared by 2 bases and J by 8 bases, with 12 bases between. This CDR3 is built from 14 residues. The CDR3 sequence is CASSLRGSEEKLFF. The CDR3 DNA is TGTGCCAGCAGCTTAAGGGGGTCAGAAGAAAAACTGTTTTTT. Full variable domain (remainder filled in from reference TRBV7-6 and TRBJ1-4): GAGVSQSPRYKVTKRGQDVALRCDPISGHVSLYWYRQALGQGPEFLTYFNYEAQQDKSGLPNDRFSAERPEGSISTLTIQRTEQRDSAMYRCASSLRGSEEKLFFGSGTQLSVL.

Ten or more counts support this clonotype. The V call is TRBV7-2, the J call TRBJ2-1; 11 positions agree with TRBD1. With 4 bases clipped from V and 7 bases from J, the junction kept 6 bases outside the gene matches. Per germline, CDR1 SGHTA and CDR2 FQGNSA. The CDR3 totals 15 residues. CDR3 in DNA: TGTGCCAGCAGCTATGGACAGGGGGCCGGGAATGAGCAGTTCTTC. It encodes CASSYGQGAGNEQFF.

This clonotype showed up many times. This chain connects TRBV7-2 to TRBJ2-7; unclear D gene. The CDR3 sequence is 15 residues long. Germline V lookup: CDR1 SGHTA, CDR2 FQGNSA. V was pared by 5 bases and J by 3 bases, with 17 bases between. The CDR3 region has the DNA TGTGCCAGCAGCCAACGCGCCCAACAAGACTACGAGCAGTACTTC. Amino acids: CASSQRAQQDYEQYF.

This clonotype was counted a single time. The rearrangement uses TRBV19 and TRBJ1-1; tentatively, D is TRBD1 (5 bases). The CDR3 contains 15 residues. Per the germline V gene, CDR1 is LNHDA and CDR2 is SQIVND (reference sequence). The V end lost 3 bases, the J end lost 3 bases, and 14 bases lay between the germline ends. CDR3 amino acids: CASSIGGTGHTEAFF. The DNA for the CDR3 is TGTGCCAGTAGTATTGGGGGTACCGGACACACTGAAGCTTTCTTT.

The chain combines TRBV5-4 with TRBJ2-3; TRBD2 aligns across 9 bases. Germline V gene sequence: CDR1 SGHNT, CDR2 YYREEE (reference sequence). The CDR3 covers 17 residues. The V and J ends lost 0 bases and 4 bases, in that order; junction bases with no gene match: 9. Written as DNA, the CDR3 is TGTGCCAGCAGCTTGGCCGCGGTAGCGGGGGTGGCAGATACGCAGTATTTT. It encodes CASSLAAVAGVADTQYF.

The CDR3 loop is CASSGKRRQSGTGGNYGYTF. The CDR3 nucleotides are TGTGCCAGCAGCGGAAAAAGACGCCAATCCGGGACAGGGGGGAACTATGGCTACACCTTC. The chain combines TRBV9 with TRBJ1-2, with 11 bases aligning to TRBD1. The J segment lost 2 bases and the V segment lost 3 bases, leaving 18 bases of the junction unmatched. The CDR3 has 20 residues. Germline V gene sequence: CDR1 SGDLS, CDR2 YYNGEE.

This clonotype was seen ten or more times. The chain joins TRBV7-2 to TRBJ2-1; D is perhaps TRBD1 (6 bases). The CDR3 extends over 14 amino acids. V shed 2 bases and J shed 7 bases, with 12 bases lying between them. Per germline, CDR1 SGHTA and CDR2 FQGNSA. CDR3 DNA sequence: TGTGCCAGCAGCTTAAACAGGGTGGAGAATGAGCAGTTCTTC. Translating it yields CASSLNRVENEQFF. The full variable domain, in which reference TRBV7-2 and TRBJ2-1 provide the parts outside the CDR3, is GAGVSQSPSNKVTEKGKDVELRCDPISGHTALYWYRQSLGQGLEFLIYFQGNSAPDKSGLPSDRFSAERTGGSVSTLTIQRTQQEDSAVYLCASSLNRVENEQFFGPGTRLTVL.

This clonotype qualifies as medium-sized. V and J are TRBV7-8 and TRBJ2-1; D gene uncertain. This CDR3 region has 13 residues. The germline gives CDR1 SGHVS, CDR2 FQNEAQ. Trimming removed 5 bases at V and 4 bases at J, with 9 bases between. CDR3 DNA sequence: TGTGCCAGCAGCACCATAGAATACAATGAGCAGTTCTTC. It codes for CASSTIEYNEQFF.

This clonotype was seen many times. The chain uses TRBV12-3 or TRBV12-4 and TRBJ1-1; D remains ambiguous. Trimming removed 2 bases from V and 6 bases from J, with 10 bases in between. The CDR3 length is 13 residues. In nucleotides, the CDR3 is TGTGCCAGCAGTTTATCGGGGTGGGCTGAAGCTTTCTTT. Amino acid sequence: CASSLSGWAEAFF.